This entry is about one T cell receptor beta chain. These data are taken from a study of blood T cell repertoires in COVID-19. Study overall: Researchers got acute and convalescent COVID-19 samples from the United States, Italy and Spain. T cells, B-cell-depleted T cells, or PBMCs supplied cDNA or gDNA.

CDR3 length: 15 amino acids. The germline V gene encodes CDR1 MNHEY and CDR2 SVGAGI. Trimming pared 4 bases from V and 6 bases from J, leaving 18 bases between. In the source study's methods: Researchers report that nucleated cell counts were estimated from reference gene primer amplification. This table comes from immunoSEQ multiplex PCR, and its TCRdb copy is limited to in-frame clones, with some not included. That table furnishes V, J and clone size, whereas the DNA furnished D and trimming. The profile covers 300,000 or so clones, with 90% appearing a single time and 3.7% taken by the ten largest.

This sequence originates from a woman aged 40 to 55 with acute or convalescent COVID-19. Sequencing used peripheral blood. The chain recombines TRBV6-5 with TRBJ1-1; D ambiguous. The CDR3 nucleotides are TGTGCCAGCAGTTCCACCTACCCCTTTATGGCTGAAGCTTTCTTT. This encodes CASSSTYPFMAEAFF.